This TCR beta chain was captured in a study of T cell responses to AZD1222 COVID-19 vaccine. General observations from the study: Recipients of two AZD1222 doses showed rising Spike-specific TCR breadth and depth. Only 5 or 6 people who got AZD1222 tested seropositive at baseline. Spike-spanning, vaccine-associated CD4 TCRs were dominant at 160-218 and 743-854. None of the repertoires were sampled until the peak T cell response had passed.

Assay: immunoSEQ multiplex PCR; the TCRdb copy retains only in-frame clones and omits some. The sample lists about 83,000 clones; under 95% were seen once. CDR1 is SGHTA, CDR2 FQGNSA, per germline. The V gene lost 4 bases and the J gene lost 2 bases, with 9 bases spanning the gap. This CDR3 comprises 13 residues. For this clone: What it binds is not known.

This receptor was identified in an adult who received the AZD1222 COVID-19 vaccine. The chain uses TRBV7-2 and TRBJ2-7, with D maybe TRBD1 (5 bases). The sequenced sample was peripheral blood, obtained 28 days after the second AZD1222 dose. Here the CDR3 reads CASSWGATYEQYF. Here the CDR3 DNA reads TGTGCCAGCAGCTGGGGCGCCACCTACGAGCAGTACTTC. Full variable domain (remainder filled in from reference TRBV7-2 and TRBJ2-7): GAGVSQSPSNKVTEKGKDVELRCDPISGHTALYWYRQSLGQGLEFLIYFQGNSAPDKSGLPSDRFSAERTGGSVSTLTIQRTQQEDSAVYLCASSWGATYEQYFGPGTRLTVT.